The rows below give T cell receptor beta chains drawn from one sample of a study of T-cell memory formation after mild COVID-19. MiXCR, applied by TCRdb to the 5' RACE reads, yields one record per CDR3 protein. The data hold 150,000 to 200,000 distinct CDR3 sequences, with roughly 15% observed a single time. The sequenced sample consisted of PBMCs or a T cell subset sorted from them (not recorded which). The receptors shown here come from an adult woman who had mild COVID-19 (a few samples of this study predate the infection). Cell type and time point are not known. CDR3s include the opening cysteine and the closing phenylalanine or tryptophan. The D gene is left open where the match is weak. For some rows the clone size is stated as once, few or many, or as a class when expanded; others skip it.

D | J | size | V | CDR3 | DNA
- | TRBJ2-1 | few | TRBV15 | CATSLRGSPFF | TGTGCCACCAGCCTCCGGGGCAGTCCGTTCTTC
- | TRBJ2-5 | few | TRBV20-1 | CSARDHRDGGETQYF | TGCAGTGCTAGAGATCACAGGGACGGGGGCGAGACCCAGTACTTC
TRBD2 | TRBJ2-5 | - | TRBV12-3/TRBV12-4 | CASSSRGLAGKETQYF | TGTGCCAGCAGTTCGAGGGGACTAGCGGGAAAGGAGACCCAGTACTTC
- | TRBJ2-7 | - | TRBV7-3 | CASSSRFQGEQYF | TGTGCCAGCAGCAGTCGTTTCCAGGGCGAGCAGTACTTC
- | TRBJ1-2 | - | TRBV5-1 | CASSLEGSGYGYTF | TGCGCCAGCAGCTTGGAAGGGTCGGGGTACGGCTACACCTTC
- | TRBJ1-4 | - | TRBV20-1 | CSVTNGPPGTNEKLFF | TGCAGCGTAACCAACGGGCCTCCGGGGACTAATGAAAAACTGTTTTTT
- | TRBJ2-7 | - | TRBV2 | CASSEIPSSYEQYF | TGTGCCAGCAGTGAAATCCCGAGCTCCTACGAGCAGTACTTC
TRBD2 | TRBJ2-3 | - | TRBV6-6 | CASSYTSVNTDTQYF | TGTGCCAGCAGTTACACTAGCGTAAACACAGATACGCAGTATTTT
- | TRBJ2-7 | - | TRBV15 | CATSPYPRGEQYF | TGTGCCACCAGCCCCTACCCGAGGGGCGAGCAGTACTTC
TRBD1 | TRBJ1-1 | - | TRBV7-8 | CASSLEGAVNTEAFF | TGTGCCAGCAGCTTAGAGGGGGCTGTGAACACTGAAGCTTTCTTT
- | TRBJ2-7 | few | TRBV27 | CASSLNGMGYEQYF | TGTGCCAGCAGTTTAAACGGGATGGGGTACGAGCAGTACTTC
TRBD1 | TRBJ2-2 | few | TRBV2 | CASSDGTGGTGELFF | TGTGCCAGCAGTGATGGGACAGGGGGTACCGGGGAGCTGTTTTTT
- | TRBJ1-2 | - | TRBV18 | CASYTDGANYGYTF | TGTGCCAGCTACACGGACGGCGCTAACTATGGCTACACCTTC
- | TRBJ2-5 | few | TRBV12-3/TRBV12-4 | CASSAWGAGKTQYF | TGTGCCAGCAGTGCCTGGGGGGCCGGGAAGACCCAGTACTTC
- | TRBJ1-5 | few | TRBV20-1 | CSATDRSSPQHF | TGCAGTGCTACTGACAGGTCTTCGCCCCAGCATTTT
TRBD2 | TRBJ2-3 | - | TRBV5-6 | CASSLGGSATDTQYF | TGTGCCAGCAGTCTGGGGGGGTCGGCGACAGATACGCAGTATTTT
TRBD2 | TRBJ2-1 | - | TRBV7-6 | CASSWSGGAEDEQFF | TGTGCCAGCAGCTGGAGCGGGGGGGCGGAGGATGAGCAGTTCTTC
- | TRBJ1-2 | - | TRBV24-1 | CATSATTGNYGYTF | TGTGCCACCAGTGCCACGACGGGGAACTATGGCTACACCTTC
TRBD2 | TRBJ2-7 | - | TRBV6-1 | CASRGGSTYEQYF | TGTGCCAGCAGGGGCGGGAGCACCTACGAGCAGTACTTC
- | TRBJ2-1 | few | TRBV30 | CAWSRRLDNEQFF | TGTGCCTGGAGCAGACGACTCGACAATGAGCAGTTCTTC
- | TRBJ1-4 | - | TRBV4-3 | CASSYRNEKLFF | TGCGCCAGCAGCTACAGAAATGAAAAACTGTTTTTT
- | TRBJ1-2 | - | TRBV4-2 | CASSYKGGEGIVRGYTF | TGTGCCAGCAGCTACAAGGGGGGTGAGGGAATAGTGCGGGGCTACACCTTC
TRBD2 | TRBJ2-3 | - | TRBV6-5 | CASRPTSGKNTQYF | TGTGCCAGCAGACCGACTAGCGGGAAAAATACGCAGTATTTT
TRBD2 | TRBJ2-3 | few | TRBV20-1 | CSARRPGLAGGTDTQYF | TGCAGTGCTAGACGACCCGGACTAGCGGGGGGCACAGATACGCAGTATTTT
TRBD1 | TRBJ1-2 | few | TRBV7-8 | CASSLGDRASYGYTF | TGTGCCAGCAGCTTAGGGGACAGGGCCTCCTATGGCTACACCTTC
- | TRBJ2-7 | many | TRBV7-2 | CASSSSSSYEQYF | TGTGCCAGCAGCTCCTCAAGCTCCTACGAGCAGTACTTC
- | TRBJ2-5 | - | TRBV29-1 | CSAELGGGETQYF | TGCAGCGCAGAGCTCGGGGGCGGGGAGACCCAGTACTTC
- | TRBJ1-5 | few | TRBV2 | CASSDRTGNQPQHF | TGTGCCAGCAGTGATAGAACTGGCAATCAGCCCCAGCATTTT